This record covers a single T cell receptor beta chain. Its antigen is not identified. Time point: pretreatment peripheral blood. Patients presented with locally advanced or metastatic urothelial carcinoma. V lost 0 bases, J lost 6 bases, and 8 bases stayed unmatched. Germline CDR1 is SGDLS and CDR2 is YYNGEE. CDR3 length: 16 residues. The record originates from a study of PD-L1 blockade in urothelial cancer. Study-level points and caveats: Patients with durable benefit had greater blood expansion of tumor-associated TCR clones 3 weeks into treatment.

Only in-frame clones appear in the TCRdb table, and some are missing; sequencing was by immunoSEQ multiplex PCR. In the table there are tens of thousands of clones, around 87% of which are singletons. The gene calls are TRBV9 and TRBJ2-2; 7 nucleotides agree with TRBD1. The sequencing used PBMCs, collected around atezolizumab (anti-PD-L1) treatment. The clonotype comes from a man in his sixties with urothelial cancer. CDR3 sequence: CASSVATGVSSGELFF. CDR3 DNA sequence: TGTGCCAGCAGCGTAGCTACAGGGGTGAGCTCCGGGGAGCTGTTTTTT.